This TCR beta chain was recorded in a study of cytomegalovirus exposure and HLA in healthy donors. Likely unrecorded immune exposures existed in these nominally healthy donors. As to this clone: Its antigen remains unidentified.

PCR amplification relied on 60 Vbeta primers (plus 13 Jbeta primers). Measured with immunoSEQ multiplex PCR; TCRdb has only the in-frame clones, and not every one. The data hold about 110,000 clones, with 65% to 90% observed a single time. V gave up 6 bases and J gave up 0 bases; unmatched junction bases: 5. The CDR3 extends over 15 amino acids. Germline V gene sequence: CDR1 ENHRY, CDR2 SYGVKD. Study-level findings and limits: Among TCR beta chains of equal frequency, HLA-associated ones were more clonally expanded in a later analysis. HLA alleles showed associations with 15,000 to 20,000 TCR beta sequences in a later analysis, at a 0.05 false discovery rate. Certain sequence variants were highly shared and formed a cluster, and this cluster was likely a sequencing artifact.

The rearrangement joins TRBV10-3 to TRBJ2-3; 8 positions match TRBD2. Sequencing input: PBMCs. This clonotype originated in a man aged 45-60 years in good health and CMV-seronegative. Here the CDR3 DNA reads TGTGCCATCAGCGAGGGACTAGTCAGCACAGATACGCAGTATTTT. It codes for CAISEGLVSTDTQYF.